This entry concerns a single T cell receptor (beta chain). Its antigen remains unidentified. Per the germline V gene, CDR1 is MNHNS and CDR2 is SASEGT. V was clipped by 6 bases and J by 7 bases; unmatched bases: 15. This CDR3 contains 15 residues. This sample was included in a study of cytomegalovirus exposure and HLA in healthy donors. Study-level information: A later analysis reported the 120 or so validation repertoires used the same platform as the approximately 700 first-cohort repertoires.

Whole-study results and caveats: Investigators reported 150 to 200 TCR beta chains as tied to cytomegalovirus. Across donors, most TCRs were seen rarely, yet some public ones were widespread.

TCRdb's copy holds only in-frame clones and misses some; the assay was immunoSEQ multiplex PCR. The sample yields roughly 350,000 clones, 86% seen once. The sequence was collected from a young woman in good health and CMV-seronegative. The sequencing sample was made of PBMCs. This sequence joins TRBV6-1 and TRBJ2-7; 7 nucleotides align to TRBD1. For the CDR3, the DNA is TGTGCCAGCAGAATTTCCGGGACAGCCCTTAGGGAGCAGTACTTC. This translates into CASRISGTALREQYF.